The 30 T cell receptor beta chains given below trace back to one sample, sequenced in a study of response to subunit inactivated influenza vaccine. In TCRdb, the RT-PCR reads were re-called with MiXCR into one record per CDR3 protein. The sample includes 500,000 to 650,000 distinct CDR3 sequences, under 9% seen only once; the top ten take 10% to 15%. The material sequenced was PBMCs from blood, taken around 2 years after vaccination. Source of these receptors: a man between 50 and 69 years old who received an inactivated influenza vaccine.

This clonotype appeared a few times. J is TRBJ2-7 and V is TRBV12-3 or TRBV12-4; TRBD2 matches 7 bases. This CDR3 spans 12 amino acids. Trimming cost V 3 bases and J 5 bases; bases outside gene matches: 1. The CDR3 DNA follows: TGTGCCAGCAGTTTCAGCGGGGACGAGCAGTACTTC. Translation gives CASSFSGDEQYF.

This clonotype was detected a few times. J is TRBJ1-5 and V is TRBV28, with TRBD1 identical over 9 bases. This CDR3 has 13 amino acids. Per germline, CDR1 MDHEN and CDR2 SYDVKM. J lost 7 bases, V lost 6 bases, and 4 bases had no gene match. CDR3 loop: CASRGTGPQPQHF. CDR3 DNA sequence: TGTGCCAGCAGGGGGACAGGGCCACAGCCCCAGCATTTT.

V gene TRBV12-3 or TRBV12-4 combines with J gene TRBJ2-1; D unclear. The V end was cut by 7 bases, the J end by 8 bases, with 9 bases between. CDR3 size: 11 residues. The CDR3 loop reads CASTRLDEQFF. CDR3 nucleotide sequence: TGTGCCAGCACCCGACTCGATGAGCAGTTCTTC.

This clonotype has more than one count but fewer than ten. This chain uses TRBV5-1 with TRBJ2-3, with TRBD2 matching 7 bases. The CDR3 is 15 amino acids. Germline V lookup: CDR1 SGHRS, CDR2 YFSETQ. V was pared by 3 bases and J by 6 bases, with 10 bases of the junction left unmatched. DNA of the CDR3: TGCGCCAGCAGCTCCAGCGGGACTACCTCGGATACGCAGTATTTT. Its protein is CASSSSGTTSDTQYF. The entire variable domain, with the rest obtained from reference TRBV5-1 and TRBJ2-3, is as follows: KAGVTQTPRYLIKTRGQQVTLSCSPISGHRSVSWYQQTPGQGLQFLFEYFSETQRNKGNFPGRFSGRQFSNSRSEMNVSTLELGDSALYLCASSSSGTTSDTQYFGPGTRLTVL.

The chain couples TRBV20-1 to TRBJ2-3; 14 nucleotides match TRBD2. This CDR3 has 17 residues. CDR1 is DFQATT, CDR2 SNEGSKA, per germline (reference sequence). The trim removed 6 bases at V and 0 bases at J, leaving 8 bases unmatched. The CDR3: CSAKGTSGSFSTDTQYF. In DNA, the CDR3 is TGCAGTGCCAAAGGGACTAGCGGGAGTTTTAGCACAGATACGCAGTATTTT.

This clonotype was recorded many times. The CDR3 DNA sequence: TGTGCCAGCACCCCACTCGCCCGCAGGGGGCTTGACTACAATGAGCAGTTCTTC. As protein: CASTPLARRGLDYNEQFF. The genes are TRBV28 and TRBJ2-1; 8 bases map to TRBD1. J gave up 3 bases and V 7 bases, and 17 bases lay outside the gene matches. Germline CDR1 reads MDHEN; CDR2 reads SYDVKM. The CDR3 is made up of 18 amino acids.

This clonotype was observed a few times. The chain uses TRBV19 and TRBJ1-1; tentative D call: TRBD1 (6 bases). The CDR3 loop spans 14 amino acids. Per germline, CDR1 LNHDA and CDR2 SQIVND (reference sequence). Deletions cut 5 bases from V and 1 base from J, with 11 bases between. DNA for the CDR3: TGTGCCAGTAGTCTTGGGGGGCAGAACACTGAAGCTTTCTTT. As protein: CASSLGGQNTEAFF.

V and J are TRBV12-3 or TRBV12-4 and TRBJ1-2; 10 nucleotides agree with TRBD1. The CDR3 spans 15 residues. J lost 7 bases, V lost 3 bases, and 8 bases had no gene match. The CDR3 here is CASSFSGQGSRGYTF. DNA of the CDR3: TGTGCCAGCAGTTTTTCGGGACAGGGGAGTCGTGGCTACACCTTC.

This clonotype was recorded at least ten times. This CDR3 is CSGVAGGPDTQYF. CDR3 nucleotides: TGCAGCGGGGTAGCGGGAGGGCCAGATACGCAGTATTTT. V is TRBV29-1 and J is TRBJ2-3; 11 bases map to TRBD2. This CDR3 has 13 amino acids. CDR1 is SQVTM and CDR2 is ANQGSEA in the germline V gene. V shed 7 bases, J shed 4 bases, and the junction held 4 bases outside the gene matches.

This clonotype has only a few counts. The rearrangement uses TRBV10-3 and TRBJ2-3, with D perhaps matching TRBD2 (6 bases). Between the trimmed V and J ends, which lost 4 bases and 1 base, there was a span of 12 bases. Looked up from germline, CDR1 is ENHRY and CDR2 is SYGVKD. The CDR3 has 15 amino acids. This CDR3 reads CAISAGRKGTDTQYF. As DNA, the CDR3 is TGTGCCATCAGTGCGGGGAGGAAGGGCACAGATACGCAGTATTTT.

The chain employs TRBV11-1 and TRBJ2-1; no clear D. V was clipped by 5 bases and J by 0 bases, with 23 bases between them. The V gene's germline CDR1 is SGHAT and CDR2 FQDESV (reference sequence). CDR3 length equals 19 residues. CDR3 protein: CASSPPGFLSLSSYNEQFF. CDR3 in DNA: TGTGCCAGCAGCCCCCCTGGATTCTTGTCCTTAAGCTCCTACAATGAGCAGTTCTTC. Together with reference TRBV11-1 and TRBJ2-1, the CDR3 gives the full variable domain: EAEVAQSPRYKITEKSQAVAFWCDPISGHATLYWYRQILGQGPELLVQFQDESVVDDSQLPKDRFSAERLKGVDSTLKIQPAELGDSAMYLCASSPPGFLSLSSYNEQFFGPGTRLTVL.

This clonotype appeared many times. V is TRBV21-1 and J is TRBJ2-2; whether TRBD2, the table's D call, matches the DNA was not checked. TRBV21-1 is designated a pseudogene. This CDR3 contains 17 residues. CDR3: CASSNEFGTRFTGELFF. CDR3 DNA: TGTGCCAGCAGCAACGAGTTCGGGACTAGATTCACCGGGGAGCTGTTTTTT.

The chain joins TRBV12-3 or TRBV12-4 to TRBJ2-1; 8 positions match TRBD1. The CDR3 is 15 residues long. With 7 bases clipped from V and 5 bases from J, the junction kept 10 bases outside the gene matches. As DNA, the CDR3 is TGTGCCAGCACCCCCCGCGGGACAGGACACAATGAGCAGTTCTTC. Translated, it gives CASTPRGTGHNEQFF.

This chain links TRBV3-1 with TRBJ2-2; 8 bases line up with TRBD2. The V gene end was trimmed by 4 bases and the J gene end by 0 bases; junction bases not matched to a gene: 1. Germline values: CDR1 LGHDT, CDR2 YNNKEL (reference sequence). This CDR3 spans 15 amino acids. The CDR3 region has the DNA TGTGCCAGCAGCCTAGCGGGGACGAACACCGGGGAGCTGTTTTTT. As protein: CASSLAGTNTGELFF.

This clonotype was counted only a few times. The CDR3 is CASSLAGTGGWEQYF. Written as DNA, the CDR3 is TGTGCCAGCAGCTTGGCCGGGACAGGGGGCTGGGAGCAGTACTTC. The V call is TRBV5-6, the J call TRBJ2-7; 12 bases agree with TRBD1. Germline V CDR1 and CDR2: SGHDT, YYEEEE. The CDR3 has 15 amino acids. V lost 0 bases to trimming and J lost 7 bases; unmatched junction nucleotides: 5.

This clonotype came up a few times. CDR3 residues: CASHPRTGGNTEAFF. DNA for the CDR3: TGTGCCAGCCACCCTAGGACAGGGGGGAACACTGAAGCTTTCTTT. V gene TRBV6-1 combines with J gene TRBJ1-1, with TRBD1 matching 10 bases. CDR3 length equals 15 residues. J lost 1 base, V lost 8 bases, and 7 bases had no gene match. Germline CDR1 and CDR2: MNHNS and SASEGT.

The DNA of the CDR3 is TGTGCCAGCAGCGGTGGACTGAGCACTGAAGCTTTCTTT. Protein product: CASSGGLSTEAFF. The rearrangement links TRBV5-6 to TRBJ1-1; no reliable D call. This CDR3 region has 13 residues. CDR1 and CDR2 (germline): SGHDT, YYEEEE. The V end lost 4 bases, the J end lost 4 bases, and 11 bases lay between the germline ends.

The V gene is TRBV15, the J gene TRBJ2-7; 10 nucleotides match TRBD1. CDR3 length: 15 residues. Germline lookup yields CDR1 LNHNV and CDR2 YYDKDF (reference sequence). V was pared by 2 bases and J by 3 bases, with 4 bases of the junction left unmatched. The CDR3 nucleotides read TGTGCCACCAGCAGATCGGACAGGGGGATCTACGAGCAGTACTTC. It specifies CATSRSDRGIYEQYF.

This clonotype was detected many times. The chain combines TRBV5-1 with TRBJ2-1, with 8 bases aligning to TRBD1. Germline lookup yields CDR1 SGHRS and CDR2 YFSETQ. The CDR3 runs to 16 residues. The V gene end was trimmed by 4 bases and the J gene end by 4 bases; junction bases not matched to a gene: 10. CDR3 bases: TGCGCCAGCAGCCCAGGGACAGGAGAGTTTTACAATGAGCAGTTCTTC. Translated, it gives CASSPGTGEFYNEQFF.

This clonotype has a count of ten or more. J is TRBJ2-4 and V is TRBV12-3 or TRBV12-4; D may match TRBD1 or TRBD2 (5 bases each). The CDR3 totals 12 residues. The ends were cut back, 5 bases at V and 9 bases at J, with 11 bases in the middle. CDR3 coding DNA: TGTGCCAGCAGTAGAGGGGAGAGCATTCAGTACTTC. Amino acid sequence: CASSRGESIQYF.

The rearrangement uses TRBV6-5 and TRBJ1-5; no clear D gene. The CDR3 runs to 13 residues. The germline V gene encodes CDR1 MNHEY and CDR2 SVGAGI. Trimming shortened V by 10 bases and J by 4 bases, and 14 bases separated the two germline ends. The chain's CDR3 is CATTLDWNQPQHF. The CDR3 DNA reads as TGTGCCACCACTTTGGATTGGAATCAGCCCCAGCATTTT.

The CDR3: CASSPALVPYEQYF. CDR3 sequence (DNA): TGTGCCAGCAGTCCGGCCCTTGTACCCTACGAGCAGTACTTC. The chain combines TRBV28 with TRBJ2-7, with D uncertain. Germline lookup yields CDR1 MDHEN and CDR2 SYDVKM. The V end was cut by 5 bases, the J end by 2 bases, with 13 bases between. CDR3 length: 14 amino acids.

The chain has TRBV7-2 and TRBJ1-5, with D possibly being TRBD1 (5 bases). The V gene lost 2 bases and the J gene lost 3 bases, with 11 bases spanning the gap. Germline V gives CDR1 SGHTA, CDR2 FQGNSA. This CDR3 contains 15 residues. Here the CDR3 DNA reads TGTGCCAGCAGCTTATTCGGAGGGGTCAATCAGCCCCAGCATTTT. This gives the protein CASSLFGGVNQPQHF.

The sample holds many counts of this clonotype. The chain joins TRBV4-3 to TRBJ2-5; D not certain. Trimming cost V 0 bases and J 4 bases, with 12 bases left between them. CDR3 length: 15 amino acids. Per germline, CDR1 LGHNA and CDR2 YSLEER. CDR3 nucleotides: TGCGCCAGCAGCCAAGAGGGCCAGCCGGGAGAGACCCAGTACTTC. This translates into CASSQEGQPGETQYF.

There are many counts of this clonotype. This chain joins TRBV20-1 and TRBJ2-1; D gene ambiguous. V was pared by 3 bases and J by 11 bases, with 11 bases between. This CDR3 is 11 amino acids long. Per germline, CDR1 DFQATT and CDR2 SNEGSKA (reference sequence). This CDR3 is CSASPIVKQFF. DNA for the CDR3: TGCAGTGCTAGCCCCATAGTGAAGCAGTTCTTC.

There are many counts of this clonotype. This chain links TRBV24-1 with TRBJ1-1; 10 bases are a match to TRBD1. The CDR3 runs 13 residues. The ends lost 9 bases at V and 6 bases at J; junction bases unmatched: 6. Looked up from germline, CDR1 is KGHDR and CDR2 is SFDVKD. The chain's CDR3 is CATRDRGFAEAFF. DNA for the CDR3: TGTGCCACCCGGGACAGGGGATTCGCTGAAGCTTTCTTT.

This chain links TRBV5-1 with TRBJ1-4, with D hard to call. V was trimmed by 4 bases and J by 5 bases, leaving 6 bases between them. The germline V gene has CDR1 SGHRS and CDR2 YFSETQ. This CDR3 is 12 amino acids long. The CDR3 reads CASSKGNEKLFF. The CDR3 DNA follows: TGCGCCAGCAGCAAAGGGAATGAAAAACTGTTTTTT.

This clonotype was found many times. This sequence joins TRBV4-2 and TRBJ1-1; tentative D call: TRBD1 (5 bases). Germline loops: CDR1 LGHNA, CDR2 YNFKEQ. Trimming pared 0 bases from V and 2 bases from J, leaving 16 bases between. The CDR3 has 17 residues. The CDR3 reads CASSQDMRVRGNTEAFF. The CDR3 DNA reads TGTGCCAGCAGCCAAGATATGAGGGTAAGGGGCAACACTGAAGCTTTCTTT.

The chain combines TRBV2 with TRBJ1-1; D possibly corresponds to TRBD1 (5 bases). V lost 8 bases and J 1 base, leaving 14 bases between the germline ends. The CDR3 has 14 amino acids. Germline V gene sequence: CDR1 SNHLY, CDR2 FYNNEI. The CDR3 sequence: CASLRGGGNTEAFF. The CDR3 DNA follows: TGTGCCAGCCTCCGGGGGGGAGGGAACACTGAAGCTTTCTTT.

This clonotype was seen many times. The chain recombines TRBV5-1 with TRBJ2-7; possible D gene TRBD2, 6 bases. V was pared by 0 bases and J by 1 base, with 8 bases between. Looked up from germline, CDR1 is SGHRS and CDR2 is YFSETQ. This CDR3 comprises 14 residues. The DNA of the CDR3 is TGCGCCAGCAGCTTGGCGGAGGGATCCTACGAGCAGTACTTC. It yields the protein CASSLAEGSYEQYF.